The T cell receptor beta chain under discussion was sequenced for a study of cytomegalovirus exposure and HLA in healthy donors. A multiplex PCR was run with 60 Vbeta primers and 13 Jbeta primers. Only in-frame clones appear in the TCRdb table, and some are missing; sequencing was by immunoSEQ multiplex PCR. The sample lists approximately 98,000 clones; over 70% were seen once. Trimming took 0 bases from V and 4 from J, leaving 10 bases between them. Germline CDR1 is SGDLS and CDR2 is YYNGEE. This CDR3 comprises 14 residues. Material: PBMCs. The sequence came from a man between 18 and 35 years old in good health and CMV-seropositive. V usage is TRBV9 and J usage is TRBJ1-1; a weak D match, TRBD1 (6 bases). The CDR3: CASSVDGRGTEAFF. For the CDR3, the DNA is TGTGCCAGCAGCGTAGATGGCAGGGGCACTGAAGCTTTCTTT.